This TCR beta chain was sequenced for a study of CD8+CD57+ T cells in acquired aplastic anemia. The V gene's germline CDR1 is DFQATT and CDR2 SNEGSKA (reference sequence). The CDR3 loop spans 14 amino acids. V lost 6 bases, J lost 5 bases, and 20 bases lay in between. The TCR beta profiling, which covered VDJ combination and CDR3 sequence, was carried out using genomic DNA as the template. TCRdb passed the reads through MiXCR, listing each CDR3 protein once. The top ten hold under 4.5% of the sample, which has approximately 380,000 distinct CDR3 sequences, 65% to 75% seen once. Material: sorted CD4+, CD8+, or CD8+CD57+ T cells (not recorded which) from PBMCs. This clonotype was sampled from a human donor in good health, serving as a control. V gene TRBV20-1 combines with J gene TRBJ2-7; D might be TRBD1 or TRBD2, each matching 5 bases. This chain's CDR3 is CSARDQGNYDEQYF. The DNA of the CDR3 is TGCAGTGCCCGGGACCAAGGGAACTATGACGAGCAGTACTTC.